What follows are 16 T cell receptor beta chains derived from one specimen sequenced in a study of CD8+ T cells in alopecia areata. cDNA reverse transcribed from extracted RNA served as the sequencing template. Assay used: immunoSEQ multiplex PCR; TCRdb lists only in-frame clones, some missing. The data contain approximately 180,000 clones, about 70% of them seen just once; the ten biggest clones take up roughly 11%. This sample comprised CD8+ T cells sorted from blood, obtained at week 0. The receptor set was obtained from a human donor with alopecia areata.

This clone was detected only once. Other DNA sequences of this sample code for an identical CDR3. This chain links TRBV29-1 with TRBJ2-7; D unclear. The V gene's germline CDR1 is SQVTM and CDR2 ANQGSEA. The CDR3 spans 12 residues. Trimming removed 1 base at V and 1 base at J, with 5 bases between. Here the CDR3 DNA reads TGCAGCGTTGAAGGACTGTCCTACGAGCAGTACTTC. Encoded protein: CSVEGLSYEQYF.

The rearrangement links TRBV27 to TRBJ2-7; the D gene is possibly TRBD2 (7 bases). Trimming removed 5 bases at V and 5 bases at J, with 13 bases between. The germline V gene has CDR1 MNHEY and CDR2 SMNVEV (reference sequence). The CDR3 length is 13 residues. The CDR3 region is CASSLGGDNEQYF. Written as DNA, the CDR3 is TGTGCCAGCAGTCTGGGAGGGGACAACGAGCAGTACTTC.

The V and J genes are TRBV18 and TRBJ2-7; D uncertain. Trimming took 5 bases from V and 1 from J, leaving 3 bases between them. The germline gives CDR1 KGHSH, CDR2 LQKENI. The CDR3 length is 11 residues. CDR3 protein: CASSVSYEQYF. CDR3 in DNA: TGTGCCAGCTCAGTTTCCTACGAGCAGTACTTC.

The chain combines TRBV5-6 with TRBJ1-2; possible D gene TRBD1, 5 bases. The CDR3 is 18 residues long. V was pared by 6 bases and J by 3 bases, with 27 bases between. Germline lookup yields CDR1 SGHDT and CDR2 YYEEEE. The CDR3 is CASTRGSVFGAPYYGYTF. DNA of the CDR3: TGTGCCAGCACCCGAGGGTCCGTGTTTGGGGCGCCCTACTATGGCTACACCTTC.

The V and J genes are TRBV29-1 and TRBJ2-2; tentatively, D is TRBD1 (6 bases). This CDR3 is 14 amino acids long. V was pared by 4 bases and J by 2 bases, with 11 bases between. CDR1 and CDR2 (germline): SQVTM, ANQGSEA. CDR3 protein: CSVVQGKNTGELFF. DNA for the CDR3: TGCAGCGTTGTCCAGGGGAAAAACACCGGGGAGCTGTTTTTT.

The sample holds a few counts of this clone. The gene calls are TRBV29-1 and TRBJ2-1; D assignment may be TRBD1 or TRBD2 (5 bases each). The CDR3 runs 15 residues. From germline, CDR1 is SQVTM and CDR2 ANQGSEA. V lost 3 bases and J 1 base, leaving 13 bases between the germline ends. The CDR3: CSVDLGRKSYNEQFF. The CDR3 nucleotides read TGCAGCGTTGACTTGGGACGTAAGTCCTACAATGAGCAGTTCTTC.

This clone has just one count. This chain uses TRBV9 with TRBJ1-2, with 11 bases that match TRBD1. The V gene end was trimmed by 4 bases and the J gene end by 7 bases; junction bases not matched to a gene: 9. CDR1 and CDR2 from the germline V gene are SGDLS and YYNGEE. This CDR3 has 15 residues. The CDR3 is CASSTRDRGESGYTF. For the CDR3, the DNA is TGTGCCAGCAGCACTCGGGACAGGGGGGAGAGTGGCTACACCTTC.

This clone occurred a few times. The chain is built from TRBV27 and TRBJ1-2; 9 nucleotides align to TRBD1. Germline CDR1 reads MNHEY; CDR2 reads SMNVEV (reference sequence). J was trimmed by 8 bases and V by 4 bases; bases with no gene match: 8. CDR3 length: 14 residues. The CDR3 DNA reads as TGTGCCAGCAGTTCGAACAGGGGGCGAAGCGGCTACACCTTC. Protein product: CASSSNRGRSGYTF.

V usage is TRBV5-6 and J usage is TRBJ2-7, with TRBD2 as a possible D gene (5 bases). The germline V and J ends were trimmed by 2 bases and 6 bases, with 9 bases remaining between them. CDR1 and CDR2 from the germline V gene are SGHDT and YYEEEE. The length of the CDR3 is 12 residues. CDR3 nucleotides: TGTGCCAGCAGCTTAGGGAGCCGCGAGCAGTACTTC. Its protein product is CASSLGSREQYF.

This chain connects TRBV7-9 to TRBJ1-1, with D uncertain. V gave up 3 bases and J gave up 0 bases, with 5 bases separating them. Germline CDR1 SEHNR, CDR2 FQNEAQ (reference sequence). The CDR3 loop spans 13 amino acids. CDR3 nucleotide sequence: TGTGCCAGCAGCTTGGGTATGAACACTGAAGCTTTCTTT. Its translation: CASSLGMNTEAFF.

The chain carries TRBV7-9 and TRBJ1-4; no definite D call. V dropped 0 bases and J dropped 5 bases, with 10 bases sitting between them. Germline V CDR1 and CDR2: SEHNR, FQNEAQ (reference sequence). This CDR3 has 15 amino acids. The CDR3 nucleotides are TGTGCCAGCAGCTTAGCACCCCAATTGAATGAAAAACTGTTTTTT. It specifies CASSLAPQLNEKLFF.

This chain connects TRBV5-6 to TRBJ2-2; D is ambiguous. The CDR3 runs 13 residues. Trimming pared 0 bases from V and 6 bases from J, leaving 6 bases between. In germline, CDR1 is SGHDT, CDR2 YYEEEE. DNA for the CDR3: TGTGCCAGCAGCTTGGGCACACCCGGGGAGCTGTTTTTT. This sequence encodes CASSLGTPGELFF.

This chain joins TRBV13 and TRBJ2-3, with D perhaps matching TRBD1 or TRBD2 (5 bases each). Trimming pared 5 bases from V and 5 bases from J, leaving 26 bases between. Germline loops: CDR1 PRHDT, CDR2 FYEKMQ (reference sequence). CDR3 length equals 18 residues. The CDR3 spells CASSVRERGPPGGDTQYF. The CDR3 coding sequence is TGTGCCAGCAGCGTCAGGGAACGAGGGCCGCCCGGCGGAGATACGCAGTATTTT.

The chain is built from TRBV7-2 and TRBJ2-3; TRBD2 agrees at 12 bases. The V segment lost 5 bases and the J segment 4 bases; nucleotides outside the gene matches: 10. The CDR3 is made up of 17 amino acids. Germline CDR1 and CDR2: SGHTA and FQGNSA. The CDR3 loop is CASSLPTSSGGADTQYF. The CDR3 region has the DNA TGTGCCAGCAGCCTCCCAACATCTAGCGGGGGGGCAGATACGCAGTATTTT.

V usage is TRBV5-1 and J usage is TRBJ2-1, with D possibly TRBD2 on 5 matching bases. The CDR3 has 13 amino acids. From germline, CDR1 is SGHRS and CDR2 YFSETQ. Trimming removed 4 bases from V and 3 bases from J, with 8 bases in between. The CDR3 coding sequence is TGCGCCAGCAGCAACCGGGACTACAATGAGCAGTTCTTC. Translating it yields CASSNRDYNEQFF. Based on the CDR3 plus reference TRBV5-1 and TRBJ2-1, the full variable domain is KAGVTQTPRYLIKTRGQQVTLSCSPISGHRSVSWYQQTPGQGLQFLFEYFSETQRNKGNFPGRFSGRQFSNSRSEMNVSTLELGDSALYLCASSNRDYNEQFFGPGTRLTVL.

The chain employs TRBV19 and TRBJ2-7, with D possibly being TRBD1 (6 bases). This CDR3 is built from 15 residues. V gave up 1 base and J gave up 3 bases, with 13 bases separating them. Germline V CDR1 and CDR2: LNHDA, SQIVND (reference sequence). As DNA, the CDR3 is TGTGCCAGTAGTATAGTTGGCAGGGGCAACTACGAGCAGTACTTC. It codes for CASSIVGRGNYEQYF.